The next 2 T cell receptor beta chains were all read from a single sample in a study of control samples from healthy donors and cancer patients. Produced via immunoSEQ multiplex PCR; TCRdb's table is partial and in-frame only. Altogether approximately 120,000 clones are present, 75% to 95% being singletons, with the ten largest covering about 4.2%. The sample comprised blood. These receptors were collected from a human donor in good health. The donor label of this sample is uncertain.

CDR3 region: CASSLDAGITGELFF. CDR3 DNA: TGCGCCAGCAGCTTGGATGCGGGAATCACCGGGGAGCTGTTTTTT. The chain employs TRBV5-1 and TRBJ2-2; perhaps TRBD2 as D (6 bases). The germline V gene has CDR1 SGHRS and CDR2 YFSETQ. The length of the CDR3 is 15 residues. The V end was cut by 0 bases, the J end by 4 bases, with 10 bases between.

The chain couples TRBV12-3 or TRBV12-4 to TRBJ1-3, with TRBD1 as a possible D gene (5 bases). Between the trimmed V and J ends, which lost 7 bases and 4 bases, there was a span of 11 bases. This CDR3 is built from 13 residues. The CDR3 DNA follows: TGTGCCAGCACCCGGGACCCCGGAAACACCATATATTTT. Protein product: CASTRDPGNTIYF.